This T cell receptor beta chain derives from a study of control samples from healthy donors and cancer patients. Per the germline V gene, CDR1 is SNHLY and CDR2 is FYNNEI. The CDR3 runs 15 residues. The ends lost 7 bases at V and 1 base at J; junction bases unmatched: 8. TCRdb's copy holds only in-frame clones and misses some; the assay was immunoSEQ multiplex PCR. The data show just over 80,000 clones, with just under 95% seen just once and around 5% held by the top ten. The clonotype originates from a woman aged 18-30 years in good health. Sequenced: blood. The chain uses TRBV2 and TRBJ2-7; 9 positions agree with TRBD1. This CDR3 reads CASKSGTGRSYEQYF. The CDR3, as DNA: TGTGCCAGCAAATCCGGGACAGGGAGGTCCTACGAGCAGTACTTC.